What follows are 8 T cell receptor beta chains derived from one specimen sequenced in a study of early T cells in non-severe SARS-CoV-2 infection (dated by TCRdb to the early 2020s). Libraries were prepared through 5' RACE. TCRdb shows the sequencer as NextSeq 500. TCRdb's own reprocessing of the public reads used fastp at Q25 and MiXCR and kept productive beta chains. Each entry merges the rows of one CDR3 protein and shows their most common DNA and genes. In this sample the table shows tens of thousands of distinct CDR3 sequences, 12% of which occur a single time. Around 4% of the sample is in the top ten clones. Input material: whole blood. Source of these receptors: an adult who was a healthcare worker with PCR-confirmed SARS-CoV-2 infection or an uninfected control (not recorded which).

This clonotype has more than one count but fewer than ten. The rearrangement links TRBV9 to TRBJ2-1, with D possibly matching TRBD2 (5 bases). The V end lost 3 bases, the J end lost 7 bases, and 17 bases lay between the germline ends. Germline V gene sequence: CDR1 SGDLS, CDR2 YYNGEE. The CDR3 length is 15 residues. The CDR3 protein is CASSAVSLAGNEQFF. CDR3 in DNA: TGTGCCAGCAGCGCCGTTTCCCTAGCAGGAAATGAGCAGTTCTTC.

This clonotype was detected ten times or more. V and J are TRBV27 and TRBJ2-7; D not certain. The CDR3 has 13 amino acids. V gave up 3 bases and J gave up 2 bases, with 8 bases separating them. Germline CDR1 reads MNHEY; CDR2 reads SMNVEV (reference sequence). The DNA for the CDR3 is TGTGCCAGCAGTTTGGAGAGGACCTACGAGCAGTACTTC. Translated: CASSLERTYEQYF.

This clonotype was seen repeatedly, ten times or more. The DNA of the CDR3 is TGCAGTGCTAGAGATCCCCTAAGCAGGCCAGATACGCAGTATTTT. It is translated as CSARDPLSRPDTQYF. The J gene is TRBJ2-3, the V gene TRBV20-1; the D is unclear. In germline, CDR1 is DFQATT, CDR2 SNEGSKA (reference sequence). The CDR3 has 15 residues. Trimming left V 0 bases short and J 4 bases short, with 14 bases between.

This clonotype was counted a few times. This chain connects TRBV29-1 to TRBJ2-5; possibly TRBD1 or TRBD2 for D (5 bases each). This CDR3 is 13 amino acids long. Germline values: CDR1 SQVTM, CDR2 ANQGSEA. Trimming took off 3 bases at V and 1 base at J, with 9 bases between the two ends. For the CDR3, the DNA is TGCAGCGTTGACAAGGGGACCCAAGAGACCCAGTACTTC. It is translated as CSVDKGTQETQYF.

This clonotype showed up many times. V and J are TRBV7-6 and TRBJ1-2, with D possibly matching TRBD1 (5 bases). The germline V gene has CDR1 SGHVS and CDR2 FNYEAQ. V was clipped by 1 base and J by 8 bases, with 17 bases between them. CDR3 length: 15 amino acids. The CDR3 is CASSLGGQGSAGYTF. The CDR3 nucleotides read TGTGCCAGCAGCTTAGGCGGGCAGGGTTCGGCCGGCTACACCTTC.

This clonotype was counted ten times or more. This chain links TRBV7-9 with TRBJ2-1; tentative D call: TRBD2 (6 bases). Germline CDR1 SEHNR, CDR2 FQNEAQ (reference sequence). V lost 1 base, J lost 2 bases, and 9 bases lay in between. The CDR3 has 15 residues. The CDR3 bases are TGTGCCAGCAGCTTAGGCCTAGCGCCCTACAATGAGCAGTTCTTC. This codes for CASSLGLAPYNEQFF.

There are a few counts of this clonotype. The genes are TRBV20-1 and TRBJ2-1; D may be TRBD2 (5 bases). V lost 2 bases, J lost 8 bases, and 13 bases lay in between. CDR3 length equals 13 residues. Germline CDR1 DFQATT, CDR2 SNEGSKA (reference sequence). CDR3 coding DNA: TGCAGTGCTAGAACGCCTAGCCACGATGAGCAGTTCTTC. It encodes CSARTPSHDEQFF.

This clonotype turned up a few times. This sequence joins TRBV3-1 and TRBJ2-2; D is unclear. The V end was cut by 1 base, the J end by 3 bases, with 6 bases between. Per germline, CDR1 LGHDT and CDR2 YNNKEL (reference sequence). The CDR3 consists of 14 residues. The CDR3 is CASSQGSHTGELFF. Here the CDR3 DNA reads TGTGCCAGCAGCCAAGGGTCCCACACCGGGGAGCTGTTTTTT. The complete variable domain, with remaining parts taken from reference TRBV3-1 and TRBJ2-2, reads DTAVSQTPKYLVTQMGNDKSIKCEQNLGHDTMYWYKQDSKKFLKIMFSYNNKELIINETVPNRFSPKSPDKAHLNLHINSLELGDSAVYFCASSQGSHTGELFFGEGSRLTVL.